This is a list of T cell receptor beta chains from one sample in a study of OX40 agonist ivuxolimab in advanced cancers. This table comes from immunoSEQ multiplex PCR, and its TCRdb copy is limited to in-frame clones, with some not included. The repertoire holds 65,000 to 95,000 clones, less than 90% seen once, with roughly 2% in the top ten. The starting material was CD4+ or CD8+ T cells sorted from blood, obtained in a trial of the OX40 agonist ivuxolimab. Receptors originate from an adult with an advanced solid tumor such as melanoma, head and neck, liver or kidney cancer. The CDR3 runs from the conserved cysteine through the conserved F or W. Where a row states a size, it is once, few, many or the class of an expanded clone; other rows omit it.

CDR3aa	v_gene	abundance	j_gene
CASSFRDRENIQYF	TRBV5-4	NA	TRBJ2-4
CASTLNTGSHNEQFF	TRBV7-6	NA	TRBJ2-1
CAWSVTYEQYF	TRBV30	once	TRBJ2-7
CASSQVRGGSMMDTQYF	TRBV4-1	NA	TRBJ2-3
CASSLNQGANYGYTF	TRBV7-9	once	TRBJ1-2
CAWSGDRGPMVNTEAFF	TRBV30	NA	TRBJ1-1
CASSQAYRDRGLFNEKLFF	TRBV4-2	NA	TRBJ1-4
CASSLLFAENTEAFF	TRBV5-1	NA	TRBJ1-1
CASRVDGQGVETQYF	TRBV5-1	NA	TRBJ2-5
CASGLWGQETQYF	TRBV12-5	NA	TRBJ2-5
CATSREGGSVNEQFF	TRBV15	NA	TRBJ2-1
CASSLFLPRDETAPARVEQFF	TRBV14	few	TRBJ2-1
CASSLDGREGQPQHF	TRBV7-6	NA	TRBJ1-5
CASYSGRPLEQFF	TRBV28	NA	TRBJ2-1
CASSVGGTDYYNEQFF	TRBV9	NA	TRBJ2-1
CASSQGANTGELFF	TRBV7-9	NA	TRBJ2-2